Listed here are 5 T cell receptor beta chains from one sample, sequenced in a study of molecular identifiers for immune sequencing clone quantification. A single record per CDR3 protein comes from TCRdb applying MiXCR to the PCR reads. The sample includes about 68,000 distinct CDR3 sequences, 15% to 20% of them seen just once. The sample comprised naive CD8+ T cells from blood, with Jurkat cell RNA spiked in. Sample subset: FACS-sorted CD8+CD4-CCR7+CD45RA+ naive T cells. The source of these receptors is a human donor in good health. Some libraries in this study had Jurkat cell RNA spiked in.

This clonotype was picked up many times. The chain recombines TRBV11-2 with TRBJ2-1; D ambiguous. The germline CDR1 and CDR2 sequences are SGHAT and FQNNGV. V was pared by 2 bases and J by 7 bases, with 18 bases between. The CDR3 sequence is 16 residues long. CDR3 in amino acids: CASSLLPGRLGNEQFF. The CDR3 coding sequence is TGTGCCAGCAGCTTATTGCCGGGCCGCCTAGGAAATGAGCAGTTCTTC. The whole variable domain, remainder taken from reference TRBV11-2 and TRBJ2-1, is EAGVAQSPRYKIIEKRQSVAFWCNPISGHATLYWYQQILGQGPKLLIQFQNNGVVDDSQLPKDRFSAERLKGVDSTLKIQPAKLEDSAVYLCASSLLPGRLGNEQFFGPGTRLTVL.

In this sample, this clonotype turned up many times. This chain uses TRBV5-4 with TRBJ1-5; TRBD1 agrees at 10 bases. Per the germline V gene, CDR1 is SGHNT and CDR2 is YYREEE (reference sequence). V lost 4 bases to trimming and J lost 5 bases; unmatched junction nucleotides: 6. CDR3 size: 15 residues. CDR3 region: CASSPGTGAYQPQHF. CDR3 nucleotide sequence: TGTGCCAGCAGCCCTGGGACAGGGGCTTATCAGCCCCAGCATTTT.

This clonotype was found many times. The rearrangement links TRBV7-8 to TRBJ2-7; unclear D gene. This CDR3 is 13 amino acids long. V lost 8 bases to trimming and J lost 3 bases, with 14 bases between them. Germline CDR1 is SGHVS and CDR2 is FQNEAQ. CDR3 coding DNA: TGTGCCAGCGGCGGCCAGGAGAACTACGAGCAGTACTTC. Amino acids: CASGGQENYEQYF. Together with reference TRBV7-8 and TRBJ2-7, the CDR3 gives the full variable domain: GAGVSQSPRYKVAKRGQDVALRCDPISGHVSLFWYQQALGQGPEFLTYFQNEAQLDKSGLPSDRFFAERPEGSVSTLKIQRTQQEDSAVYLCASGGQENYEQYFGPGTRLTVT.

This clonotype was counted ten times or more. This sequence joins TRBV27 and TRBJ1-5; no reliable D call. V was clipped by 5 bases and J by 6 bases, with 14 bases between them. This CDR3 is built from 14 residues. CDR1 MNHEY and CDR2 SMNVEV come from the germline V gene (reference sequence). CDR3 sequence reads: CASSLTAGSQPQHF. CDR3 nucleotides: TGTGCCAGCAGTCTAACAGCGGGTAGTCAGCCCCAGCATTTT.

Ten or more counts support this clonotype. The chain employs TRBV27 and TRBJ2-3; 11 bases fit TRBD2. The CDR3 is made up of 15 amino acids. The germline gives CDR1 MNHEY, CDR2 SMNVEV (reference sequence). V dropped 5 bases and J dropped 7; count of bases not matched to a gene: 8. CDR3 sequence reads: CASSPLAGVGNTQYF. CDR3 bases: TGTGCCAGCAGTCCACTAGCGGGAGTGGGAAATACGCAGTATTTT.